This T cell receptor (beta chain) was captured in a study of cytomegalovirus exposure and HLA in healthy donors. Study context: Assignment to the Caucasian-associated ancestry cluster applied to 81% of the roughly 420 genotyped donors. Whole-study findings and limits: A later analysis reportedly found fewer N-insertions in an Asian-associated ancestry cluster than the approximately 730-donor mean. Earlier analysis found most TCR beta V segments productive about 87% or about 30% of the time.

Primers included in the PCR were 60 Vbeta and 13 Jbeta primers. Profiling relied on immunoSEQ multiplex PCR, and the TCRdb table lists in-frame clones only, not all of them. The sample records 130,000 to 150,000 clones, over 65% being singletons. Germline V gene lookup returns CDR1 SNHLY and CDR2 FYNNEI. The J segment lost 5 bases and the V segment lost 5 bases, leaving 14 bases of the junction unmatched. This CDR3 has 16 amino acids. Although they were nominally healthy when sampled, donors likely had unrecorded immune exposures. The sample holds a few counts of this clone. Its antigen is unknown. The V gene is TRBV2, the J gene TRBJ2-7, with TRBD2 identical over 8 bases. The sequence was obtained from a man in his forties in good health and CMV-seropositive. Sequencing used PBMCs. CDR3 in DNA: TGTGCCAGCAGTCCCCCACAAGCGGGGGCGGTTAACGAGCAGTACTTC. It encodes CASSPPQAGAVNEQYF.